This T cell receptor beta chain was obtained from a study of blood T cell repertoires in COVID-19. Study-level background: The origin of the acute and convalescent COVID-19 samples was the United States, Italy and Spain. Nucleic acid was either cDNA or gDNA, and it came from T cells, B-cell-depleted T cells, or PBMCs.

The authors' processing: Reference gene primer amplification yielded estimated nucleated cell counts. Here immunoSEQ multiplex PCR was the method, and the copy in TCRdb shows in-frame clones only, minus some. Clone size and V and J calls were adopted from that table, with D and trimming inferred from the DNA. The table includes under 50,000 clones, roughly 84% detected once. Trimming took 3 bases from V and 5 from J, leaving 10 bases between them. This CDR3 is 13 amino acids long. Germline loops: CDR1 LGHDT, CDR2 YNNKEL (reference sequence). Sequencing was carried out using peripheral blood. The receptor was isolated from a man in his fifties with active COVID-19. V usage is TRBV3-1 (or the pseudogene TRBV3-2) and J usage is TRBJ1-2; D is undetermined. CDR3 sequence: CASSQARIYGYTF. The CDR3 bases are TGTGCCAGCAGCCAGGCCAGGATATATGGCTACACCTTC.